The sequence of this T cell receptor beta chain was determined in a study of blood T cell repertoires in COVID-19. Overall study: The origin of the acute and convalescent COVID-19 samples was the United States, Italy and Spain. From T cells, B-cell-depleted T cells, or PBMCs came the material, which was cDNA or gDNA.

Authors' methods: Amplifying reference gene primers gave estimates of nucleated cell counts. The repertoire was sequenced with immunoSEQ multiplex PCR; TCRdb's copy has only in-frame clones and lacks some. The V and J calls and clone size were taken over from that table, and D and trimming were inferred from the DNA. The table shows about 250,000 clones, with 80% to 85% occurring only once. Germline CDR1 and CDR2: DFQATT and SNEGSKA (reference sequence). This CDR3 contains 15 residues. The V gene lost 3 bases and the J gene lost 0 bases, with 12 bases spanning the gap. The source of this sequence is a man between 45 and 60 years old with active or convalescent COVID-19. Sequenced: peripheral blood. The V and J genes are TRBV20-1 and TRBJ2-1; D is ambiguous. The CDR3: CSASPLMSSYNEQFF. The CDR3 nucleotides are TGCAGTGCTAGTCCATTGATGAGCTCCTACAATGAGCAGTTCTTC.